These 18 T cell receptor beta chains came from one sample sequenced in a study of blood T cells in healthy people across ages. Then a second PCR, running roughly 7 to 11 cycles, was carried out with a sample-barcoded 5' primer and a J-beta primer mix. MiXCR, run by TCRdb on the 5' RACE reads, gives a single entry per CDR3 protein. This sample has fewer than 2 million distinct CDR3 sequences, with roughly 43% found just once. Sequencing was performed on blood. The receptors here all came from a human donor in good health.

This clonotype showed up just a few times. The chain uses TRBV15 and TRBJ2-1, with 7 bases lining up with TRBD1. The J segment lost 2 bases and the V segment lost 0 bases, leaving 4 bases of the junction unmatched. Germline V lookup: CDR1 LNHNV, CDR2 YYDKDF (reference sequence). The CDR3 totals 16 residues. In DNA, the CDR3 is TGTGCCACCAGCAGAGATATAGGACAGGCCTACAATGAGCAGTTCTTC. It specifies CATSRDIGQAYNEQFF.

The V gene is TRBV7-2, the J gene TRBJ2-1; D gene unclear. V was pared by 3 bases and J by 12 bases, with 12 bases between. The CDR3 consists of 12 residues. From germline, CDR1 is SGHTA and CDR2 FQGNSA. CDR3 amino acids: CASSLSGPAQFF. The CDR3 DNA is TGTGCCAGCAGCTTGAGTGGCCCGGCGCAGTTCTTC.

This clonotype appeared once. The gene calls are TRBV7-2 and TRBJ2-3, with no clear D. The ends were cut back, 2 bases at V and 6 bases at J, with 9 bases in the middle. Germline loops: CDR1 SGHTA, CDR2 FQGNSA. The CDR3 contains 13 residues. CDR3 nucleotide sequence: TGTACCAGCAGCTTACGAACGGGCGATACGCAGTATTTT. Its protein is CTSSLRTGDTQYF.

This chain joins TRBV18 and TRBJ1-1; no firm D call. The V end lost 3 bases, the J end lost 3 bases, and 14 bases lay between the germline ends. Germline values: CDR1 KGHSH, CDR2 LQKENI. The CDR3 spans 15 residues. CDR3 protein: CASSPPYGGYTEAFF. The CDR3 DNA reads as TGTGCCAGCTCACCCCCTTATGGAGGCTACACTGAAGCTTTCTTT.

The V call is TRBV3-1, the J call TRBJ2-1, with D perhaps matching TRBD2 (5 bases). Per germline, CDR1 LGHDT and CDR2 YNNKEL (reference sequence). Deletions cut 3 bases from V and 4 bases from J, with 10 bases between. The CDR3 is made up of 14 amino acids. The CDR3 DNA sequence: TGTGCCAGCAGCCAGAGGGCTGTTTACAATGAGCAGTTCTTC. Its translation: CASSQRAVYNEQFF.

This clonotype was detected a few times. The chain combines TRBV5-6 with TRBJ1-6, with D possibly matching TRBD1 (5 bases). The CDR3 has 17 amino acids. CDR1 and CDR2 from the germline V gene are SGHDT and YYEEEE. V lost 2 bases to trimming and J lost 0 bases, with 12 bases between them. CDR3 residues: CASSLYVGHSYNSPLHF. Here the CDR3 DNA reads TGTGCCAGCAGCTTATACGTCGGACACTCCTATAATTCACCCCTCCACTTT.

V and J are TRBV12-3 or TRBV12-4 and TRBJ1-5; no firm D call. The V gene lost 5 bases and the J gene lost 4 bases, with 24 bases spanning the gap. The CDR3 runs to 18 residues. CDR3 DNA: TGTGCCAGCAGTCCCCGGTTATTAGGGCCAACTTCTAATCAGCCCCAGCATTTT. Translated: CASSPRLLGPTSNQPQHF.

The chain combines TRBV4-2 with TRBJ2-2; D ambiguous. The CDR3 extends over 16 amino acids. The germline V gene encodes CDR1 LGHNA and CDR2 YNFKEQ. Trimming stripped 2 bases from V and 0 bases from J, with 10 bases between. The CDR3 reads CASSQSLGANTGELFF. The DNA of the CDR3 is TGTGCCAGCAGCCAAAGCCTGGGTGCGAACACCGGGGAGCTGTTTTTT.

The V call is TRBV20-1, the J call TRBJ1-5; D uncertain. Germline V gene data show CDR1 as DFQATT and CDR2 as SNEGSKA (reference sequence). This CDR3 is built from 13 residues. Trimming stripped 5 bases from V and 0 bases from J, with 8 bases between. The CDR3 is CSAGEGSNQPQHF. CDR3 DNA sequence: TGCAGTGCTGGGGAGGGTAGCAATCAGCCCCAGCATTTT.

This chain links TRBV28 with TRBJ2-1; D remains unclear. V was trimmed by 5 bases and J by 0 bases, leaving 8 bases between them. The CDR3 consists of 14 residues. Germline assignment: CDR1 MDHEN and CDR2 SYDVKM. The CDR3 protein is CASSSTLSYNEQFF. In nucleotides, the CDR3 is TGTGCCAGCAGTAGTACCCTCTCCTACAATGAGCAGTTCTTC.

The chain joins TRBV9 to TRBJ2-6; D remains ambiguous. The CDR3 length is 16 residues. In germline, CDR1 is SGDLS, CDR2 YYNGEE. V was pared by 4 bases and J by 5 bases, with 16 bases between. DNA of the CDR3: TGTGCCAGCAGCCCCTCCCTGGACGTTCGGGCCAACGTCCTGACTTTC. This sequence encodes CASSPSLDVRANVLTF.

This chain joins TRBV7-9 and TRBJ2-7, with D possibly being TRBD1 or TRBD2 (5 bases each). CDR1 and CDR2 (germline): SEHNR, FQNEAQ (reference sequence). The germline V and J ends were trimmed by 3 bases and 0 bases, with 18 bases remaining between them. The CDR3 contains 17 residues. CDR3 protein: CASSFRGRDGISYEQYF. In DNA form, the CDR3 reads TGTGCCAGCAGCTTTAGGGGCCGGGACGGAATCTCCTACGAGCAGTACTTC.

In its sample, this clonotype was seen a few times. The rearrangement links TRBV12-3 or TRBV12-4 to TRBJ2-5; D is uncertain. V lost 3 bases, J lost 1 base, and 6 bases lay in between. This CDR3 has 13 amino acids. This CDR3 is CASSFMVQETQYF. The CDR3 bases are TGTGCCAGCAGTTTTATGGTCCAAGAGACCCAGTACTTC.

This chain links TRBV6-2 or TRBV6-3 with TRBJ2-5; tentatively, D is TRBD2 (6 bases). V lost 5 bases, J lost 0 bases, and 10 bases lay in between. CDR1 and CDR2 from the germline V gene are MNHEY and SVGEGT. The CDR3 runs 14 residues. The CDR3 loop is CASSIRDYQETQYF. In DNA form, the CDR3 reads TGTGCCAGCAGTATCCGGGACTACCAAGAGACCCAGTACTTC.

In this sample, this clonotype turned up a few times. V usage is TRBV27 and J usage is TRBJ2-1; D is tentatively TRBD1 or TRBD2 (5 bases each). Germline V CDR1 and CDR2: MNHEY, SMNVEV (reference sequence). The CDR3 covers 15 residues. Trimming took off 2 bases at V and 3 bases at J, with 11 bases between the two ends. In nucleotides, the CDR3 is TGTGCCAGCAGTTTAAGCTGGGGGTACTACAATGAGCAGTTCTTC. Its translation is CASSLSWGYYNEQFF.

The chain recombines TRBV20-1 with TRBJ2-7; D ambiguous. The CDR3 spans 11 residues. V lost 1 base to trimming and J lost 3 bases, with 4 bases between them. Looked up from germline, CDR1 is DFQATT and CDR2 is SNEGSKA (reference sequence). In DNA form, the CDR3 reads TGCAGTGCTAGAGGGATCTACGAGCAGTACTTC. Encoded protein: CSARGIYEQYF.

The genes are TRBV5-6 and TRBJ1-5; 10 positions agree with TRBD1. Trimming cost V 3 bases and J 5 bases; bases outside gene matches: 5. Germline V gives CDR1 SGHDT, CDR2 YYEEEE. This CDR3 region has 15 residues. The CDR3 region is CASSSGTGVYQPQHF. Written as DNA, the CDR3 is TGTGCCAGCAGCTCCGGGACAGGGGTTTATCAGCCCCAGCATTTT.

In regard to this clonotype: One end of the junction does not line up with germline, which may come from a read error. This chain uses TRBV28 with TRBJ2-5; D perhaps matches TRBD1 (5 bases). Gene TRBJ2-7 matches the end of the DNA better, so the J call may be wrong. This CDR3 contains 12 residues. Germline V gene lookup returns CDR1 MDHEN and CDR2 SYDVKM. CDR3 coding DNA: TGTGCCAGTAGTTTATTGACAGACGAGCAGTACTTC. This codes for CASSLLTDEQYF.